This T cell receptor beta chain was obtained from a study of blood T cells in healthy people across ages. This CDR3 region has 15 residues. Trimming pared 1 base from V and 6 bases from J, leaving 12 bases between. In germline, CDR1 is SGHTA, CDR2 FQGNSA. Alongside a J-beta primer mix, a sample-barcoded 5' primer served in a second PCR lasting about 6 to 12 cycles. TCRdb reprocessed the 5' RACE reads via MiXCR and lists one record per CDR3 protein. The sample lists around 800,000 distinct CDR3 sequences, roughly 24% occurring once. This clonotype was counted many times. In addition, the sample was reused for a study of T cells of mothers and their children.

The J gene is TRBJ1-4, the V gene TRBV7-2; possible D gene TRBD1, 5 bases. Material: blood. This clonotype originated in a boy aged 5-17 years in good health. CDR3 nucleotide sequence: TGTGCCAGCAGCTTAGGAGGAGGCAGGGATGAAAAACTGTTTTTT. The encoded protein is CASSLGGGRDEKLFF.